The next 3 T cell receptor beta chains were all read from a single sample in a study of T-cell reconstitution after alpha-beta-depleted transplantation in children. Unique molecular identifiers featured in how the TCRbeta library was prepared. TCRdb processed the PCR reads anew with MiXCR; each CDR3 protein has one entry. The sample includes 800,000 to 1,000,000 distinct CDR3 sequences, 25% to 35% of them seen just once. This material consisted of PBMCs, mostly from graft donor cells, taken 360 days after TCRalphabeta/CD19-depleted stem cell transplant. All receptors derive from a boy under two years old who had a stem cell transplant for SCID, so the T cells may come from the graft donor.

There are a few counts of this clonotype. The chain combines TRBV20-1 with TRBJ2-4; the D gene is possibly TRBD1 (5 bases). The germline gives CDR1 DFQATT, CDR2 SNEGSKA (reference sequence). V was cut by 5 bases and J by 1 base, with 18 bases left in between. The CDR3 covers 16 residues. The CDR3 nucleotides are TGCAGTGCTGCCGATCGACCAGGGCGGGCCAAAAACATTCAGTACTTC. Translation: CSAADRPGRAKNIQYF.

The rearrangement links TRBV28 to TRBJ2-7, with 7 bases identical to TRBD1. The CDR3 extends over 13 amino acids. J gave up 3 bases and V 8 bases, and 7 bases lay outside the gene matches. Per the germline V gene, CDR1 is MDHEN and CDR2 is SYDVKM. This CDR3 reads CASYERGLYEQYF. In DNA form, the CDR3 reads TGTGCCAGCTATGAAAGGGGGCTCTACGAGCAGTACTTC.

This clonotype showed up just a few times. The chain combines TRBV20-1 with TRBJ2-3; 13 bases align to TRBD2. Per the germline V gene, CDR1 is DFQATT and CDR2 is SNEGSKA (reference sequence). CDR3 length: 16 residues. J was trimmed by 6 bases and V by 3 bases; bases with no gene match: 9. CDR3 loop: CSASSPGLAGRDTQYF. The CDR3 bases are TGCAGTGCTAGCTCACCGGGACTAGCGGGACGGGATACGCAGTATTTT.